This T cell receptor beta chain was captured in a study of shared clonotypes between healthy human individuals (dated by TCRdb to the early 2020s). Describing the broader study: The cohort included three men and a couple of women between 18 and 49 years of age. Libraries were prepared and TCR repertoires were sequenced by different laboratories using diverse techniques, in order to increase sequencing depth and limit assay-specific biases. Between about 0.94 and 8.9 billion PBMCs per donor were obtained by leukapheresis. For each donor, three plates each were used for CD4 naive and CD4 memory, two plates were used for CD8 naive, and one plate was used for CD8 memory. Blood TCR repertoires of roughly 5 healthy adults were deeply sequenced to estimate repertoire size and the extent of clonotype sharing between individuals.

Healthy HIV-negative adults with no recently reported acute infections or vaccinations were included as donors. Only Caucasian adults living in Nashville, Tennessee, USA were represented among the donors. CD4+ T cells were enriched through magnetic negative selection, after which naive cells were positively selected on CD45RA and the remaining negative fraction served as the memory subset. Blood was obtained by leukapheresis, after which PBMCs were separated by Ficoll-Histopaque density gradient centrifugation and cryopreserved in liquid nitrogen vapor phase. Analytical flow cytometry was used to check the purity and quantity of each magnetically sorted T cell population. Genomic DNA was isolated from each sorted fraction and quantified by UV absorbance on a Nanodrop 2000c. From the cysteine up to the phenylalanine, the CDR3 has a length of 14 residues. The entry retains the CDR3 DNA only, 42 bases that are in frame from base 1. The CDR1 and CDR2 encoded by the germline V gene are SGHRS and YFSETQ. Trimming removed 0 bases from V and 0 bases from J, leaving 7 bases between the germline ends.

Study-wide conclusions, independent of this receptor: Sampling was restricted to blood, and TCR repertoires in tissue are likely to differ from TCR repertoires in blood. Because the study included a small number of donors, the genetic and exposure-history diversity represented was limited. Even with the large sequencing depth, rarefaction of the sorted-subset datasets indicated that sequencing was incomplete. Pairwise subsampling led to the expectation that sequencing depth would affect the degree of clonotype sharing among donors. Compared with non-shared clonotypes, the clonotypes found in all four sorted-subset donors had higher generation probabilities. Across a few donors, around 5% of naive CD4, roughly 3.3% of naive CD8, under 2.5% of memory CD4, and 0.3% to 0.45% of memory CD8 clonotypes were shared. Larger estimated clonotype richness was generally found for naive subsets than for memory subsets.

In the case of this clone: Its cognate antigen has yet to be identified. Base qualities are not recorded, but no much larger clone differs from it by a single base. This specimen includes other DNA sequences encoding the same CDR3.

Using the deep immunoSEQ assay, multiplex PCR amplified TCR CDR3 regions from genomic DNA. For each cell subset, the extracted genomic DNA was distributed evenly across all wells of several immunoSEQ 96-well plates, and each plate served as one replicate. Each replicate PCR for sorted subsets received about 210 ng genomic DNA, equal to about 30,000 T cell genomes. Purified libraries were quantified with a Qubit 3.0 fluorometer, sized on a Bioanalyzer 2100, and re-quantified with the KAPA Library Quantification kit. Every immunoSEQ 96-well plate was sequenced on a separate single-read 150-cycle Illumina NextSeq 550 flow cell. The paper's processing steps were these. Because the immunoSEQ output held only junctional sequences and lacked quality scores, the filtering could not match the filtering applied to full-length reads. To assign V/J genes and CDR3, sequences were annotated against IMGT germline references using PyIR, a Python wrapper for IgBLAST v1.9. Reads were removed for weak V/J assignments (E-value above 1e-6), missing CDR3, stop codons, out-of-frame junctions, or ambiguous translated residues. A V3J clonotype was defined by an identical inferred V gene, J gene, and CDR3 amino acid sequence. Percentage overlap between repertoires was calculated by dividing the number of shared unique clonotypes by the size of the smaller repertoire. RTK rarefaction, the Chao1 estimator, and Recon v2.1 estimates of unobserved clonotypes were used to assess repertoire richness. Generation probabilities were computed with OLGA for all TCRbeta clonotypes obtained by the gDNA method from a few donors. The table comes from immuneACCESS by way of TCRdb, which keeps in-frame sequences with V and J called. Part of the clones is missing from these tables; in studies checked, under half for an unresolved V gene and the rest for unknown reasons. From that table come the V and J calls and clone size; the DNA was used to work out D and trimming. The sample includes around 750,000 clones, with 74% observed a single time. Around 1.6% of the sample is in the top ten clones.

The source is a woman aged 30 to 39 in good health. The sequenced sample consisted of memory CD4+ T cells sorted from blood. Explained via the paper, the cell subset or site label denotes: CD45RA-negative fraction. Recombination connected TRBV5-1 to TRBJ2-7, with the D gene too uncertain to name. The bases are TGCGCCAGCAGCTTGGTAGGTGCCTCCTACGAGCAGTACTTC. Protein translation: CASSLVGASYEQYF. The entire variable domain, with the stretches around the CDR3 drawn from the reference TRBV5-1 and TRBJ2-7 proteins, is KAGVTQTPRYLIKTRGQQVTLSCSPISGHRSVSWYQQTPGQGLQFLFEYFSETQRNKGNFPGRFSGRQFSNSRSEMNVSTLELGDSALYLCASSLVGASYEQYFGPGTRLTVT.